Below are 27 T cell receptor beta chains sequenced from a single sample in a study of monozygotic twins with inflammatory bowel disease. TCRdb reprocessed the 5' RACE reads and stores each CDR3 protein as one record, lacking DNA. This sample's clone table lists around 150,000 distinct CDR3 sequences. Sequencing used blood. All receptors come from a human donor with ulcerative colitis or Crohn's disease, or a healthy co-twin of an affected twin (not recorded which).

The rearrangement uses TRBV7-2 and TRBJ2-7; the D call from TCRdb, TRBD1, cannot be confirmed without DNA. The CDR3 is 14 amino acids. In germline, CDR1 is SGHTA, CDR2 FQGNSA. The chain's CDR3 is CASSSGQGAHEQYF.

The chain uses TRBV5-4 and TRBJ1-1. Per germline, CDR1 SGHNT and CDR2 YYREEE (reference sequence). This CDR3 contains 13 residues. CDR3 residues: CASSSTTTTEAFF.

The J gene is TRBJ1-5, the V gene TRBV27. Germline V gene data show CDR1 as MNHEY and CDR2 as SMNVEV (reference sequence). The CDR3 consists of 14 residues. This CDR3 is CASSGGRVNQPQHF.

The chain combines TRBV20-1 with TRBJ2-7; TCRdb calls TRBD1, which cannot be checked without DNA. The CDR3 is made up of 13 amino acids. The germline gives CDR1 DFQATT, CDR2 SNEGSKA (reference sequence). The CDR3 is CSASPGHSYEQYF.

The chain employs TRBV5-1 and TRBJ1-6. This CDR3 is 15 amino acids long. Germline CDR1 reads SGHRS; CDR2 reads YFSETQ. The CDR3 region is CASSLEGFYNSPLHF.

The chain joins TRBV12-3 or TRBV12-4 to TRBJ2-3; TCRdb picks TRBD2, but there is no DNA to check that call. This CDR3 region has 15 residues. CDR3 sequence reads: CASSSGASGGDTQYF.

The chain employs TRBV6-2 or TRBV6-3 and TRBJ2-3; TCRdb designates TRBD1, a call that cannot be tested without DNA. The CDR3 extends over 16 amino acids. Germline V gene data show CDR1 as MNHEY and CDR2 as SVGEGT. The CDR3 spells CASSRGATGRTDTQYF.

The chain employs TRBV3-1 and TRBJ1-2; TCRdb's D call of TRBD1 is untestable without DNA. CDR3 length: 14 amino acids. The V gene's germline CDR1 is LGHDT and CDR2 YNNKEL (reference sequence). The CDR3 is CASSQDRTGYGYTF.

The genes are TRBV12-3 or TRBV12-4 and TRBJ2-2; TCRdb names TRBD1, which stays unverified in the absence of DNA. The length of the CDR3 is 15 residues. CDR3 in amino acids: CASSFYRINTGELFF.

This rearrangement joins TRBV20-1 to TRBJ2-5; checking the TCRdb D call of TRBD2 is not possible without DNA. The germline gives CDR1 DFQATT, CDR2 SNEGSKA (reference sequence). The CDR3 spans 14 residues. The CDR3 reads CSASSSGNQETQYF.

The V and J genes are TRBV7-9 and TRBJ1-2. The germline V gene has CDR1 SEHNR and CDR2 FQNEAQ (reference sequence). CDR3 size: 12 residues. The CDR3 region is CASSLWGGGYTF.

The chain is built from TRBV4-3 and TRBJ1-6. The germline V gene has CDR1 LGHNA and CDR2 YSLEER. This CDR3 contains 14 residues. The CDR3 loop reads CASSQDGLNSPLHF.

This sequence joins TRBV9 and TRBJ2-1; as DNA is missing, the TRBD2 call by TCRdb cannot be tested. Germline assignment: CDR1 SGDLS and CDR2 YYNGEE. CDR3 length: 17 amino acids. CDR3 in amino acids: CASSVVGGLAGVNEQFF. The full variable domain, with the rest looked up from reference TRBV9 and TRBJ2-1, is DSGVTQTPKHLITATGQRVTLRCSPRSGDLSVYWYQQSLDQGLQFLIQYYNGEERAKGNILERFSAQQFPDLHSELNLSSLELGDSALYFCASSVVGGLAGVNEQFFGPGTRLTVL.

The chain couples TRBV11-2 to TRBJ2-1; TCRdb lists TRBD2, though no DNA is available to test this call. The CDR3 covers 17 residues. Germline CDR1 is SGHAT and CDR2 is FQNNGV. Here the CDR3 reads CASSLTPGLASYNEQFF.

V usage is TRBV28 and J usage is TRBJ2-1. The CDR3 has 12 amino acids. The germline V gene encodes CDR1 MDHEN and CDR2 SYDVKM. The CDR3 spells CASSSINNEQFF.

The CDR3 reads CASSAGWGLDETQYF. The rearrangement uses TRBV12-3 or TRBV12-4 and TRBJ2-5; TCRdb's assignment of TRBD1 cannot be checked, as there is no DNA. The CDR3 covers 15 residues.

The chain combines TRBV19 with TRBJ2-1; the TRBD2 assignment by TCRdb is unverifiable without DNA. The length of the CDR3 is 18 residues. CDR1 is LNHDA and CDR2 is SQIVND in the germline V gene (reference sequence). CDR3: CASTARAGEALSYNEQFF.

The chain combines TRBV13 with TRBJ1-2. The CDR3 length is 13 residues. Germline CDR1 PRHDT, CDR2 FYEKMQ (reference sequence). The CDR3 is CASSFPAKHGYTF.

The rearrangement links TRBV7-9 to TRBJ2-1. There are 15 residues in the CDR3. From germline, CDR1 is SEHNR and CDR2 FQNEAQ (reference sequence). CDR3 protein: CASSLAGVPNNEQFF.

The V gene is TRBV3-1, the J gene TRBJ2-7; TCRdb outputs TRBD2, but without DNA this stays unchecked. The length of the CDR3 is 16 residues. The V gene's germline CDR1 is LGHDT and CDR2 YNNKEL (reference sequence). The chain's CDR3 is CASSQETSGASYEQYF.

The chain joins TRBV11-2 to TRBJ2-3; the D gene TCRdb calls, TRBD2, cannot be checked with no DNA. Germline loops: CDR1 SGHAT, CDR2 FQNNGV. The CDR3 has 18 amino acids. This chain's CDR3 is CASTGVGGREGVTDTQYF.

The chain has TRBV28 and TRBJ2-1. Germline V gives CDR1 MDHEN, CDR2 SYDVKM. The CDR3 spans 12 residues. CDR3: CASSLMGNEQFF. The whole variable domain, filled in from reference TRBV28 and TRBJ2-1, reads DVKVTQSSRYLVKRTGEKVFLECVQDMDHENMFWYRQDPGLGLRLIYFSYDVKMKEKGDIPEGYSVSREKKERFSLILESASTNQTSMYLCASSLMGNEQFFGPGTRLTVL.

CDR3 sequence reads: CASSPRQSEAFF. The gene calls are TRBV25-1 and TRBJ1-1. This CDR3 region has 12 residues. CDR1 is MGHDK, CDR2 SYGVNS, per germline.

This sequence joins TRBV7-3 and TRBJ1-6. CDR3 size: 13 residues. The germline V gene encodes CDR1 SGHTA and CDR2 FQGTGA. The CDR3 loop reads CASSSAVGSPLHF.

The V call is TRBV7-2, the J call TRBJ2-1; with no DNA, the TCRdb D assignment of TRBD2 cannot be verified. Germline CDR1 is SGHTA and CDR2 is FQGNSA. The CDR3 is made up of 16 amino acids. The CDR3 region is CASSLLLAGESREQFF.

The CDR3 sequence is CAGTGRAYENTIYF. This chain uses TRBV2 with TRBJ1-3. The germline CDR1 and CDR2 sequences are SNHLY and FYNNEI. This CDR3 region has 14 residues.

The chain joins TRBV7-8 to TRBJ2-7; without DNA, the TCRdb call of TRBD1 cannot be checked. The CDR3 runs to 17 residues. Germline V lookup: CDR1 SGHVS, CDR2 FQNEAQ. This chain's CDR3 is CASSLTTGGGSPTEQYF.